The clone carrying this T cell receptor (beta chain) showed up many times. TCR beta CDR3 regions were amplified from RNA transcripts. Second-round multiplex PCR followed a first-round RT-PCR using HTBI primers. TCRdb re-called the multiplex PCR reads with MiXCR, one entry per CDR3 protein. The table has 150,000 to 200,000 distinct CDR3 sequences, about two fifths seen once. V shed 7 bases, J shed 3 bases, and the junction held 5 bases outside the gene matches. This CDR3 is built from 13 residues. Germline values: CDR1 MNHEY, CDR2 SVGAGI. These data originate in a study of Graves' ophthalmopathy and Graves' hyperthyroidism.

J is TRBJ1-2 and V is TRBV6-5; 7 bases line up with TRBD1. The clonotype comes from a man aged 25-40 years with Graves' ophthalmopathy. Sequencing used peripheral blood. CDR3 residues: CASKQGKDYGYTF. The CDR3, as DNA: TGTGCCAGCAAACAGGGGAAGGACTATGGCTACACCTTC.